A single sample gave rise to the 22 T cell receptor beta chains below, sequenced in a study of cytomegalovirus exposure and HLA in healthy donors. Primers included in the PCR were 60 Vbeta and 13 Jbeta primers. Repertoires were generated with immunoSEQ multiplex PCR, while TCRdb's copy carries only in-frame clones and drops some. This sample has 150,000 or so clones, with about 80% found just once. Sequenced sample: PBMCs. The receptor set was obtained from a man aged 40-49 years in good health and CMV-seronegative.

This chain joins TRBV10-3 and TRBJ2-4; 10 nucleotides line up with TRBD1. Looked up from germline, CDR1 is ENHRY and CDR2 is SYGVKD. This CDR3 region has 15 residues. Trimming cost V 3 bases and J 6 bases; bases outside gene matches: 5. CDR3 region: CAISDPTGGLNIQYF. The CDR3 nucleotides read TGTGCCATCAGTGACCCGACAGGGGGCCTAAACATTCAGTACTTC.

Comments on this clone: One junction end disagrees with the germline gene, perhaps due to a read error. The chain has TRBV5-1 and TRBJ2-6; 9 bases line up with TRBD1. The CDR3 spans 15 residues. Germline values: CDR1 SGHRS, CDR2 YFSETQ. The CDR3 nucleotides read TGCGCCAGCACAATACAGGGGGCTGGGGCCAACGGCCTGACTTTC. Translated, it gives CASTIQGAGANGLTF. Combining the CDR3 with reference TRBV5-1 and TRBJ2-6 gives the whole variable domain KAGVTQTPRYLIKTRGQQVTLSCSPISGHRSVSWYQQTPGQGLQFLFEYFSETQRNKGNFPGRFSGRQFSNSRSEMNVSTLELGDSALYLCASTIQGAGANGLTFGAGSRLTVL.

The chain uses TRBV19 and TRBJ1-1; D gene unclear. Germline assignment: CDR1 LNHDA and CDR2 SQIVND (reference sequence). This CDR3 has 13 residues. Trimming took 4 bases from V and 5 from J, leaving 11 bases between them. The CDR3 DNA reads TGTGCCAGTAGTAAGGAAGGGAGAACTGAAGCTTTCTTT. Translating it yields CASSKEGRTEAFF. Looking up the rest from reference TRBV19 and TRBJ1-1 gives the full variable domain: DGGITQSPKYLFRKEGQNVTLSCEQNLNHDAMYWYRQDPGQGLRLIYYSQIVNDFQKGDIAEGYSVSREKKESFPLTVTSAQKNPTAFYLCASSKEGRTEAFFGQGTRLTVV.

This chain connects TRBV28 to TRBJ2-1, with 7 bases identical to TRBD2. J gave up 7 bases and V 6 bases, and 9 bases lay outside the gene matches. The CDR3 loop spans 14 amino acids. CDR1 and CDR2 (germline): MDHEN, SYDVKM. The CDR3: CASRGGGSANEQFF. In DNA form, the CDR3 reads TGTGCCAGCAGGGGGGGAGGGTCGGCAAATGAGCAGTTCTTC.

The V call is TRBV6-5, the J call TRBJ1-1, with TRBD1 identical over 10 bases. This CDR3 region has 14 residues. The trim removed 2 bases at V and 6 bases at J, leaving 3 bases unmatched. Germline V CDR1 and CDR2: MNHEY, SVGAGI. CDR3 in DNA: TGTGCCAGCAGTTACAGACAGGGGGCGGCTGAAGCTTTCTTT. Translating gives CASSYRQGAAEAFF.

This clone showed up just a few times. The chain uses TRBV29-1 and TRBJ1-2, with 7 bases aligning to TRBD1. Germline trimming cut 3 bases from V and 4 bases from J; bases unmatched to any gene: 14. CDR1 is SQVTM and CDR2 is ANQGSEA in the germline V gene. CDR3 length: 16 amino acids. The CDR3 DNA reads TGCAGCGTTGAGGACAACAGGGGCAAGGCGCTCTATGGCTACACCTTC. Its protein product is CSVEDNRGKALYGYTF.

This chain joins TRBV2 and TRBJ2-7; the D gene is possibly TRBD2 (6 bases). V was shortened by 7 bases and J by 5 bases, with 12 bases between the two germline ends. Germline CDR1 reads SNHLY; CDR2 reads FYNNEI. The CDR3 loop spans 12 amino acids. As DNA, the CDR3 is TGTGCCAGCAAGAACTCGGGAGACGAGCAGTACGTC. It encodes CASKNSGDEQYV.

Only one count was recorded for this clone. The chain uses TRBV5-1 and TRBJ2-1; 8 bases are a match to TRBD2. Per germline, CDR1 SGHRS and CDR2 YFSETQ. The CDR3 loop spans 14 amino acids. The V segment lost 2 bases and the J segment 4 bases; nucleotides outside the gene matches: 2. The CDR3 sequence is CASSLTSGYNEQFF. CDR3 in DNA: TGCGCCAGCAGCTTAACTAGCGGTTACAATGAGCAGTTCTTC.

V usage is TRBV4-1 and J usage is TRBJ1-3, with TRBD1 matching over 8 bases. The CDR3 has 14 amino acids. V trimming: 3 bases; J trimming: 5 bases; junction bases outside the gene matches: 3. Germline V CDR1 and CDR2: MGHRA, YSYEKL. DNA for the CDR3: TGCGCCAGCAGCCAGCGGACAGGGCGAAACACCATATATTTT. Protein: CASSQRTGRNTIYF.

This chain joins TRBV19 and TRBJ2-1; a weak D match, TRBD2 (6 bases). The CDR3 has 16 residues. Between the trimmed V and J ends, which lost 5 bases and 5 bases, there was a span of 19 bases. Germline CDR1 reads LNHDA; CDR2 reads SQIVND (reference sequence). The chain's CDR3 is CASSLIGRGGHNEQFF. The CDR3, as DNA: TGTGCCAGTAGTCTCATCGGACGGGGAGGTCACAATGAGCAGTTCTTC.

The chain carries TRBV15 and TRBJ1-1, with D unresolved. V lost 3 bases, J lost 2 bases, and 13 bases lay in between. This CDR3 contains 15 residues. Germline V gene sequence: CDR1 LNHNV, CDR2 YYDKDF (reference sequence). This CDR3 is CATSRTTDVNTEAFF. The CDR3 DNA is TGTGCCACCAGCAGGACGACTGACGTAAACACTGAAGCTTTCTTT.

This sequence joins TRBV19 and TRBJ2-1; D might be TRBD2 (6 bases). The germline gives CDR1 LNHDA, CDR2 SQIVND (reference sequence). V lost 7 bases and J 7 bases, leaving 17 bases between the germline ends. This CDR3 has 14 residues. The CDR3 coding sequence is TGTGCCAGTACCCAAAGCGGAGGGCGTAATGAGCAGTTCTTC. This codes for CASTQSGGRNEQFF.

V and J are TRBV7-9 and TRBJ1-2; D may be TRBD1 (5 bases). V lost 3 bases and J 5 bases, leaving 13 bases between the germline ends. The CDR3 consists of 14 residues. Germline V lookup: CDR1 SEHNR, CDR2 FQNEAQ (reference sequence). DNA of the CDR3: TGTGCCAGCAGCTTGGGGGGGTCAGGATATGGCTACACCTTC. As protein: CASSLGGSGYGYTF.

The chain joins TRBV5-8 to TRBJ2-1; D remains ambiguous. From germline, CDR1 is SGHTS and CDR2 YDEGEE. The CDR3 runs 11 residues. The ends were cut back, 4 bases at V and 8 bases at J, with 7 bases in the middle. This CDR3 is CASSEGDEQFF. CDR3 bases: TGTGCCAGCAGCGAAGGAGATGAGCAGTTCTTC.

The genes are TRBV10-1 and TRBJ2-2; D might be TRBD2 (6 bases). This CDR3 comprises 15 residues. V lost 4 bases, J lost 1 base, and 10 bases lay in between. CDR1 is WNHNN and CDR2 is SYGVQD in the germline V gene (reference sequence). This chain's CDR3 is CASSGSGMNTGELFF. CDR3 nucleotide sequence: TGCGCCAGCAGTGGTAGCGGAATGAACACCGGGGAGCTGTTTTTT.

The V gene is TRBV6-6, the J gene TRBJ2-7; 8 bases align to TRBD1. CDR3 length: 16 amino acids. Germline V gene sequence: CDR1 MNHNY, CDR2 SVGAGI (reference sequence). V shed 4 bases, J shed 2 bases, and the junction held 10 bases outside the gene matches. CDR3 residues: CASSWGPGQATYEQYF. DNA for the CDR3: TGTGCCAGCAGTTGGGGCCCGGGACAGGCGACCTACGAGCAGTACTTC.

In nucleotides, the CDR3 is TGTGCCAGCAGCTCCGGTAAGGGGGTTGGCACTGAAGCTTTCTTT. Protein sequence: CASSSGKGVGTEAFF. The chain is built from TRBV11-1 and TRBJ1-1, with D possibly being TRBD1 (6 bases). Trimming removed 4 bases from V and 4 bases from J, with 16 bases in between. CDR3 length equals 15 residues. The germline V gene has CDR1 SGHAT and CDR2 FQDESV (reference sequence).

As concerns this clone: One end of the junction fails to match germline, which may point to a read error. The chain carries TRBV7-9 and TRBJ1-2; a possible D gene is TRBD1 (6 bases). The germline V gene has CDR1 SEHNR and CDR2 FQNEAQ (reference sequence). This CDR3 spans 14 amino acids. CDR3 sequence (DNA): TGTTCCAGCAGTCTCCGTCAGGGGACCTATGGCTACACCTTC. Protein: CSSSLRQGTYGYTF.

J is TRBJ2-1 and V is TRBV11-3; D might be TRBD1 (5 bases). Deletions cut 5 bases from V and 1 base from J, with 9 bases between. The CDR3 is 14 residues long. CDR1 and CDR2 from the germline V gene are SGHNT and YENEEA. This CDR3 is CASSQDRSYNEQFF. The DNA for the CDR3 is TGTGCCAGCAGCCAAGACAGATCCTACAATGAGCAGTTCTTC.

V gene TRBV29-1 combines with J gene TRBJ2-3; 11 bases match TRBD1. The CDR3 totals 13 residues. V lost 8 bases, J lost 4 bases, and 5 bases stayed unmatched. Germline values: CDR1 SQVTM, CDR2 ANQGSEA. The CDR3 nucleotides read TGCAGCACGGGGGGACAGGGGGCAGATACGCAGTATTTT. Amino acids: CSTGGQGADTQYF.

This chain links TRBV28 with TRBJ2-1, with TRBD1 identical over 7 bases. The CDR3 is 16 amino acids. V lost 1 base to trimming and J lost 9 bases; unmatched junction nucleotides: 12. CDR1 MDHEN and CDR2 SYDVKM come from the germline V gene. The CDR3 spells CASSLFAAGGRGEQFF. In nucleotides, the CDR3 is TGTGCCAGCAGTTTATTTGCGGCAGGGGGTCGCGGTGAGCAGTTCTTC.

In nucleotides, the CDR3 is TGTGCCAGCTTAGACCGACTGAGACAGCGGGATGAGCCCCAGCATTTT. Protein sequence: CASLDRLRQRDEPQHF. This rearrangement joins TRBV28 to TRBJ1-5, with a tentative D call TRBD1 (5 bases). The CDR3 is 16 amino acids. Germline CDR1 MDHEN, CDR2 SYDVKM. The V end lost 8 bases, the J end lost 8 bases, and 25 bases lay between the germline ends.